The next 22 T cell receptor beta chains were all read from a single sample in a study of cytomegalovirus exposure and HLA in healthy donors. The PCR ran on 60 Vbeta and 13 Jbeta primers. Clones were read by immunoSEQ multiplex PCR, and TCRdb kept only the in-frame ones, dropping some. The sample lists 150,000 to 250,000 clones, approximately 85% seen once, with around 2.3% in the top ten. The sequenced material came from PBMCs. These receptors all come from a woman aged 45-59 years in good health and CMV-seronegative.

V is TRBV19 and J is TRBJ2-3, with 10 bases aligning to TRBD2. Unmatched junction bases numbered 3, after V lost 1 base and J lost 5 bases. The CDR3 loop spans 15 amino acids. Germline values: CDR1 LNHDA, CDR2 SQIVND (reference sequence). The CDR3 sequence: CASSIARLAGDTQYF. In DNA, the CDR3 is TGTGCCAGTAGTATAGCCCGACTAGCGGGAGATACGCAGTATTTT.

The chain joins TRBV6-6 to TRBJ1-5; 7 nucleotides line up with TRBD1. Germline lookup yields CDR1 MNHNY and CDR2 SVGAGI (reference sequence). The V gene end was trimmed by 11 bases and the J gene end by 0 bases; junction bases not matched to a gene: 7. The CDR3 is 14 residues long. CDR3 in DNA: TGTGCCTCCTCAGACAGGGTTAGCAATCAGCCCCAGCATTTT. It specifies CASSDRVSNQPQHF.

This sequence joins TRBV27 and TRBJ1-5; D is ambiguous. There are 14 residues in the CDR3. Germline-derived CDR1 and CDR2 are MNHEY and SMNVEV (reference sequence). The germline V and J ends were trimmed by 3 bases and 5 bases, with 11 bases remaining between them. CDR3 nucleotide sequence: TGTGCCAGCAGTTTGGGAGGGAGGTATCAGCCCCAGCATTTT. Translating it yields CASSLGGRYQPQHF.

In this sample, this clone turned up once. The CDR3 DNA is TGCAGCGCCCAACCCCAGGGGGTACGGGAGGGCCCCCGAGAGACCCAGTACTTC. Its protein product is CSAQPQGVREGPRETQYF. The J gene is TRBJ2-5, the V gene TRBV29-1, with D maybe TRBD2 (8 bases). The V end was cut by 7 bases, the J end by 4 bases, with 31 bases between. Germline assignment: CDR1 SQVTM and CDR2 ANQGSEA. The CDR3 length is 18 residues.

V usage is TRBV6-5 and J usage is TRBJ2-1, with TRBD1 matching 12 bases. The V gene end was trimmed by 2 bases and the J gene end by 10 bases; junction bases not matched to a gene: 6. Germline CDR1 MNHEY, CDR2 SVGAGI. This CDR3 has 15 residues. The CDR3: CASSYEGQGAEEQFF. CDR3 nucleotides: TGTGCCAGCAGTTACGAGGGACAGGGGGCTGAGGAGCAGTTCTTC.

The chain is built from TRBV7-2 and TRBJ1-1; D may be TRBD1 (5 bases). V was clipped by 8 bases and J by 1 base, with 8 bases between them. CDR1 and CDR2 from the germline V gene are SGHTA and FQGNSA. The CDR3 runs to 12 residues. The CDR3 spells CASGRANTEAFF. For the CDR3, the DNA is TGTGCCAGCGGCAGGGCGAACACTGAAGCTTTCTTT. The full variable domain, completed using reference TRBV7-2 and TRBJ1-1, is GAGVSQSPSNKVTEKGKDVELRCDPISGHTALYWYRQSLGQGLEFLIYFQGNSAPDKSGLPSDRFSAERTGGSVSTLTIQRTQQEDSAVYLCASGRANTEAFFGQGTRLTVV.

This clone was observed a handful of times. The V and J genes are TRBV28 and TRBJ1-2, with 7 bases that match TRBD1. The length of the CDR3 is 12 residues. Germline trimming cut 6 bases from V and 7 bases from J; bases unmatched to any gene: 5. In germline, CDR1 is MDHEN, CDR2 SYDVKM. This CDR3 is CASSDRVFGYTF. The CDR3 DNA sequence: TGTGCCAGCAGCGACAGGGTTTTTGGCTACACCTTC.

The chain combines TRBV18 with TRBJ2-7, with TRBD1 matching 7 bases. CDR1 KGHSH and CDR2 LQKENI come from the germline V gene. Trimming cost V 6 bases and J 6 bases; bases outside gene matches: 8. The CDR3 has 13 amino acids. The CDR3 region has the DNA TGTGCCAGCTCGCCCGACAGGGCCGGCGAGCAGTACTTC. As protein: CASSPDRAGEQYF.

The chain recombines TRBV28 with TRBJ1-2; 8 bases are shared with TRBD1. V gave up 6 bases and J gave up 5 bases; unmatched junction bases: 8. This CDR3 contains 14 residues. Germline loops: CDR1 MDHEN, CDR2 SYDVKM. DNA of the CDR3: TGTGCCAGCAGCAGGACAGGGTATGAGTATGGCTACACCTTC. This encodes CASSRTGYEYGYTF.

The V gene is TRBV11-2, the J gene TRBJ2-6, with TRBD2 matching over 8 bases. The CDR3 is 18 residues long. J was trimmed by 1 base and V by 3 bases; bases with no gene match: 8. Germline loops: CDR1 SGHAT, CDR2 FQNNGV. The CDR3 sequence: CASSFRGTGGSGANVLTF. As DNA, the CDR3 is TGTGCCAGCAGCTTTCGAGGGACGGGAGGGTCTGGGGCCAACGTCCTGACTTTC.

The CDR3 here is CASRPPGVYTEAFF. The CDR3 nucleotides read TGTGCCAGCAGACCCCCAGGGGTGTACACTGAAGCTTTCTTT. The V and J genes are TRBV28 and TRBJ1-1; perhaps TRBD1 as D (6 bases). V gave up 6 bases and J gave up 3 bases, with 14 bases separating them. CDR3 length: 14 residues. Germline CDR1 MDHEN, CDR2 SYDVKM.

For this clone: The germline gene is not matched at one end of the junction; a read error may be the cause. The V call is TRBV7-9, the J call TRBJ1-5, with D uncertain. The CDR3 contains 14 residues. Germline V gives CDR1 SEHNR, CDR2 FQNEAQ (reference sequence). The CDR3 sequence is CSSSYGGVDQPQHF. The CDR3, as DNA: TGTTCCAGCAGCTACGGAGGCGTAGACCAGCCCCAGCATTTT.

This chain links TRBV30 with TRBJ1-2, with D possibly matching TRBD1 (5 bases). V lost 0 bases and J 5 bases, leaving 19 bases between the germline ends. Germline CDR1 GTSNPN, CDR2 SVGIG (reference sequence). The CDR3 loop spans 16 amino acids. The CDR3 is CAWSVSRGLGGYGYTF. The DNA of the CDR3 is TGTGCCTGGAGTGTCTCAAGGGGTCTCGGTGGATATGGCTACACCTTC.

DNA for the CDR3: TGTGCCAGCAGTTTTGGCCTAGCGACCCAGGGGCAGTTCTTC. This codes for CASSFGLATQGQFF. The chain recombines TRBV28 with TRBJ2-1; a possible D gene is TRBD2 (6 bases). Trimming removed 3 bases at V and 12 bases at J, with 18 bases between. There are 14 residues in the CDR3. The germline CDR1 and CDR2 sequences are MDHEN and SYDVKM.

V usage is TRBV2 and J usage is TRBJ2-2; D is possibly TRBD1 (8 bases). The V gene's germline CDR1 is SNHLY and CDR2 FYNNEI. Trimming took off 6 bases at V and 4 bases at J, with 15 bases between the two ends. This CDR3 contains 15 residues. The CDR3 reads CASSPTGGGTGELFF. Here the CDR3 DNA reads TGTGCCAGCAGCCCCACAGGGGGGGGCACCGGGGAGCTGTTTTTT.

The gene calls are TRBV28 and TRBJ1-2; D ambiguous. Trimming removed 6 bases at V and 6 bases at J, with 11 bases between. The V gene's germline CDR1 is MDHEN and CDR2 SYDVKM. This CDR3 has 12 amino acids. The CDR3 DNA is TGTGCCAGCAGAAAAACGAGGGATGGCTACACCTTC. This sequence encodes CASRKTRDGYTF.

The chain is built from TRBV7-6 and TRBJ2-7; D might be TRBD1 (6 bases). Germline lookup yields CDR1 SGHVS and CDR2 FNYEAQ. V was pared by 5 bases and J by 1 base, with 12 bases between. The CDR3 sequence is 14 residues long. In DNA form, the CDR3 reads TGTGCCAGCAGCCGGAGCGGACAGTCCTACGAGCAGTACTTC. Protein: CASSRSGQSYEQYF.

This chain connects TRBV7-9 to TRBJ2-7, with 9 positions matching TRBD2. The CDR3 spans 14 residues. In germline, CDR1 is SEHNR, CDR2 FQNEAQ (reference sequence). With 3 bases clipped from V and 8 bases from J, the junction kept 8 bases outside the gene matches. The CDR3, as DNA: TGTGCCAGCAGCTTGGGACTAGCCGATTCCCAGCAGTACTTC. As protein: CASSLGLADSQQYF.

The chain couples TRBV5-1 to TRBJ1-2; possibly TRBD1 for D (5 bases). The germline V and J ends were trimmed by 4 bases and 8 bases, with 21 bases remaining between them. This CDR3 spans 15 amino acids. CDR1 and CDR2 (germline): SGHRS, YFSETQ. The CDR3 region is CASSPGDPLGYGYTF. CDR3 sequence (DNA): TGCGCCAGCAGCCCGGGGGACCCGCTTGGGTACGGCTACACCTTC. The full variable domain, completed using reference TRBV5-1 and TRBJ1-2, is KAGVTQTPRYLIKTRGQQVTLSCSPISGHRSVSWYQQTPGQGLQFLFEYFSETQRNKGNFPGRFSGRQFSNSRSEMNVSTLELGDSALYLCASSPGDPLGYGYTFGSGTRLTVV.

V and J are TRBV5-6 and TRBJ2-7; 12 bases match TRBD1. After removal of 3 bases from V and 5 bases from J, the junction contained 6 bases not matched to a gene. The germline V gene has CDR1 SGHDT and CDR2 YYEEEE. CDR3 size: 15 residues. Here the CDR3 reads CASSSGDRGLDEQYF. CDR3 nucleotides: TGTGCCAGCAGCTCGGGGGACAGGGGGCTCGACGAGCAGTACTTC.

The rearrangement links TRBV5-1 to TRBJ2-3, with 10 bases matching TRBD2. Germline-derived CDR1 and CDR2 are SGHRS and YFSETQ. With V trimmed by 4 bases and J by 5 bases, 10 bases remained unmatched. The CDR3 length is 16 residues. The CDR3 region is CASSPRPSGGGDTQYF. The CDR3 DNA sequence: TGCGCCAGCAGCCCCCGTCCGAGCGGGGGGGGAGATACGCAGTATTTT.

This chain connects TRBV5-1 to TRBJ2-2; TRBD1 is a possible D gene (6 bases). The germline V and J ends were trimmed by 7 bases and 5 bases, with 24 bases remaining between them. The CDR3 has 17 amino acids. Germline CDR1 and CDR2: SGHRS and YFSETQ. CDR3 protein: CASGPGTGSSGTGELFF. The CDR3 coding sequence is TGCGCCAGCGGCCCCGGAACAGGGTCCTCGGGGACCGGGGAGCTGTTTTTT. The full variable domain, its missing parts supplied by reference TRBV5-1 and TRBJ2-2, is KAGVTQTPRYLIKTRGQQVTLSCSPISGHRSVSWYQQTPGQGLQFLFEYFSETQRNKGNFPGRFSGRQFSNSRSEMNVSTLELGDSALYLCASGPGTGSSGTGELFFGEGSRLTVL.